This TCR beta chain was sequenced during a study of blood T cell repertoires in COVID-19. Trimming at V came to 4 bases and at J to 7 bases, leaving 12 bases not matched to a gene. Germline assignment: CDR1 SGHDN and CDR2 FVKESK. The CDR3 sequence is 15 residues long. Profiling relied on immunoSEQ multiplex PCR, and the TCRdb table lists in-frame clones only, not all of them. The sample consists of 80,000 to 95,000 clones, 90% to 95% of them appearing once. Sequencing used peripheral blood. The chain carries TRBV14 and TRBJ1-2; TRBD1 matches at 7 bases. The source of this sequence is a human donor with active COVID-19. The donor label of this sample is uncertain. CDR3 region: CASSRTTGFLTGYTF. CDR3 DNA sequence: TGTGCCAGCAGCCGTACGACAGGGTTCTTGACTGGCTACACCTTC.